This TCR beta chain comes out of a study of blood T cell repertoires in COVID-19. About the study: The United States, Italy and Spain were the sources of the acute and convalescent COVID-19 samples.

The CDR3 has 14 amino acids. V dropped 5 bases and J dropped 5 bases, with 16 bases sitting between them. Germline CDR1 MDHEN, CDR2 SYDVKM. As originally analysed: Estimation of nucleated cell counts was performed using reference gene primer amplification. Sequencing used immunoSEQ multiplex PCR; TCRdb keeps in-frame clones, though not all of them. Clonal size and the V and J genes are those of that table, whereas D and trimming came from the DNA. This sample has roughly 80,000 clones, with around 80% found just once. This clone occurred once. This receptor was identified in a man aged 55 to 70 with active or convalescent COVID-19. The chain carries TRBV28 and TRBJ2-7; D may be TRBD2 (5 bases). Material: peripheral blood. CDR3 residues: CASSPPGMHNEQYF. The CDR3 bases are TGTGCCAGCAGTCCACCCGGGATGCATAACGAGCAGTACTTC. Complete variable domain (other parts from reference TRBV28 and TRBJ2-7): DVKVTQSSRYLVKRTGEKVFLECVQDMDHENMFWYRQDPGLGLRLIYFSYDVKMKEKGDIPEGYSVSREKKERFSLILESASTNQTSMYLCASSPPGMHNEQYFGPGTRLTVT.